Listed below are T cell receptor beta chains from one sample, sequenced in a study of cytomegalovirus exposure and HLA in healthy donors. Some clones are missing from TCRdb's copy, which holds only in-frame ones; the method was immunoSEQ multiplex PCR. The table lists under 250,000 clones, roughly 80% of them singletons, with less than 4.5% in the top ten. Sequencing was carried out using PBMCs. The receptors originated from a male donor in good health and CMV-seronegative. Both conserved end residues are part of each CDR3. Each record gives: V gene, clone size, J gene, D gene, CDR3 protein, CDR3 DNA. A D gene is named only where the DNA matches it firmly. Where a row states a size, it is once, few, many or the class of an expanded clone; other rows omit it.

TRBV5-5	NA	TRBJ1-4	NA	CASSFGATNEKLFF	TGTGCCAGCAGCTTCGGGGCAACTAATGAAAAACTGTTTTTT
TRBV28	once	TRBJ1-5	TRBD1	CASTFSGGSNQPQHF	TGTGCCAGCACTTTCTCAGGGGGTAGCAATCAGCCCCAGCATTTT
TRBV6-6	NA	TRBJ1-2	TRBD1	CASSSQNLRQGGYTF	TGTGCCAGCAGTTCCCAAAACTTAAGACAGGGTGGCTACACCTTC
TRBV28	NA	TRBJ2-7	NA	CASGPGHTERDTDF	TGTGCCAGCGGACCGGGACATACGGAACGGGATACGGACTTC
TRBV15	NA	TRBJ1-5	TRBD1	CATSRERGRNQPQHF	TGTGCCACCAGCAGAGAGAGGGGGCGCAATCAGCCCCAGCATTTT
TRBV15	NA	TRBJ1-5	NA	CATSRVGGVSNQPQHF	TGTGCCACCAGCAGAGTCGGAGGGGTCAGCAATCAGCCCCAGCATTTT
TRBV7-9	few	TRBJ1-1	TRBD1	CASSPRSDRVNTEAFF	TGTGCCAGCAGCCCTCGTTCCGACAGGGTGAACACTGAAGCTTTCTTT
TRBV19	once	TRBJ1-5	TRBD1	CASKDRARSNQPQHF	TGTGCCAGCAAGGACAGGGCAAGAAGCAATCAGCCCCAGCATTTT
TRBV13	NA	TRBJ2-7	NA	CASSAGAYEQYF	TGTGCCAGCAGCGCCGGGGCCTACGAGCAGTACTTC
TRBV15	once	TRBJ2-2	NA	CATSGQLRYTGELFF	TGTGCCACCAGCGGACAGCTTCGATACACCGGGGAGCTGTTTTTT
TRBV18	NA	TRBJ2-2	NA	CASSPTESNTGELFF	TGTGCCAGCTCACCTACAGAATCGAACACCGGGGAGCTGTTTTTT
TRBV7-3	many	TRBJ2-2	TRBD2	CASSPSGRVPGELFF	TGTGCCAGCAGCCCGAGCGGGAGGGTGCCCGGGGAGCTGTTTTTT
TRBV28	NA	TRBJ2-6	NA	CASSLNSLHSGANVLTF	TGTGCCAGCAGTTTAAACAGCTTACACTCTGGGGCCAACGTCCTGACTTTC
TRBV9	NA	TRBJ1-3	NA	CASSVSGVRSGNTIYF	TGTGCCAGCAGCGTATCCGGTGTCCGCTCTGGAAACACCATATATTTT
TRBV5-6	few	TRBJ1-2	NA	CASSLGQPAGYTF	TGTGCCAGCAGCTTGGGACAGCCCGCTGGCTACACCTTC
TRBV14	NA	TRBJ1-4	NA	CASSQEIQIKKNEKLFF	TGTGCCAGCAGCCAAGAGATACAGATAAAAAAAAATGAAAAACTGTTTTTT
TRBV19	NA	TRBJ2-1	TRBD1	CASSMDRANEQFF	TGTGCCAGTAGTATGGACAGGGCGAATGAGCAGTTCTTC
TRBV10-1	NA	TRBJ1-2	NA	CASTPRNYGYTF	TGCGCCAGCACCCCTCGTAACTATGGCTACACCTTC
TRBV7-9	NA	TRBJ2-7	TRBD2	CASSSTSGRAGDEQYF	TGTGCCAGCAGCTCGACTAGCGGGAGGGCCGGCGACGAGCAGTACTTC
TRBV29-1	NA	TRBJ1-2	NA	CSVEGQGGPAGYTF	TGCAGCGTTGAAGGGCAGGGAGGTCCCGCTGGCTACACCTTC
TRBV27	once	TRBJ2-7	TRBD1	CASSHRGPYEQYF	TGTGCCAGCAGCCACAGGGGGCCCTACGAGCAGTACTTC
TRBV6-5	once	TRBJ1-1	NA	CASRDSKEAFF	TGTGCCAGCAGGGACAGTAAGGAGGCTTTCTTT
TRBV7-3	NA	TRBJ2-7	TRBD1	CASSLGQGYGEQYF	TGTGCCAGCAGCTTGGGACAGGGGTATGGTGAGCAGTACTTC
TRBV5-1	NA	TRBJ2-7	TRBD1	CASSSRGQGDSYEQYF	TGCGCCAGCAGCTCCAGGGGACAGGGGGATTCCTACGAGCAGTACTTC
TRBV5-3	NA	TRBJ2-1	TRBD1	CARSLRRQGSAQGVYNEQFF	TGTGCCAGAAGCCTGAGGCGGCAAGGGTCCGCCCAGGGGGTATACAATGAGCAGTTCTTC
TRBV21-1	few	TRBJ1-1	NA	CASSKDVKSEAFF	TGTGCCAGCAGCAAAGATGTAAAGAGTGAAGCTTTCTTT
TRBV5-4	NA	TRBJ1-2	TRBD1	CASSTGQDGYTF	TGTGCCAGCAGCACGGGACAGGATGGCTACACCTTC
TRBV5-1	NA	TRBJ1-1	NA	CASMSGTEAFF	TGCGCCAGCATGTCAGGCACTGAAGCTTTCTTT
TRBV5-1	NA	TRBJ1-2	TRBD1	CASSDRVDRGYGYTF	TGCGCCAGCAGCGACAGGGTAGATCGGGGCTATGGCTACACCTTC
TRBV4-2	few	TRBJ2-7	TRBD2	CASSQASSGRSSEQYF	TGTGCCAGCAGCCAAGCCTCTAGCGGGAGAAGTAGCGAGCAGTACTTC
TRBV2	NA	TRBJ2-7	NA	CASSRTTSSYEQYF	TGTGCCAGCAGTCGTACCACAAGCTCCTACGAGCAGTACTTC
TRBV19	NA	TRBJ2-2	NA	CASSIKPGNTGELFF	TGTGCCAGTAGTATAAAGCCAGGCAACACCGGGGAGCTGTTTTTT
TRBV28	NA	TRBJ1-2	NA	CANRNPGFLGGYTF	TGTGCCAACAGAAACCCGGGGTTTTTGGGGGGCTACACCTTC
TRBV7-6	NA	TRBJ2-7	NA	CASSLGKGVGYEQYF	TGTGCCAGCAGCCTGGGTAAAGGGGTTGGCTACGAGCAGTACTTC
TRBV4-1	few	TRBJ1-5	NA	CASSQVQGTNQPQHF	TGCGCCAGCAGCCAAGTACAGGGAACTAATCAGCCCCAGCATTTT
TRBV7-8	NA	TRBJ1-2	TRBD1	CASSLAQVGQPGYGYTF	TGTGCCAGCAGCTTAGCGCAGGTGGGACAGCCTGGCTATGGCTACACCTTC
TRBV14	NA	TRBJ1-2	NA	CASSPRSRAGYTF	TGTGCCAGCAGCCCCCGCAGCAGGGCTGGCTACACCTTC
TRBV5-1	NA	TRBJ2-7	TRBD1	CASSSGQSYEQYF	TGCGCCAGCAGCTCGGGACAGTCCTACGAGCAGTACTTC
TRBV5-1	NA	TRBJ2-7	TRBD1	CASSPRDRQVYEQYF	TGCGCCAGCAGCCCACGGGACAGGCAAGTCTACGAGCAGTACTTC
TRBV5-8	NA	TRBJ1-2	TRBD1	CASSLETGGISFGYTF	TGTGCCAGCAGCTTGGAAACAGGGGGCATTTCGTTTGGCTACACCTTC
TRBV27	NA	TRBJ2-7	TRBD2	CASSLSGTNYEQYF	TGTGCCAGCAGTTTAAGTGGGACTAACTACGAGCAGTACTTC
TRBV30	once	TRBJ1-5	NA	CAWSTKASNQPQHF	TGTGCCTGGAGTACCAAAGCCAGCAATCAGCCCCAGCATTTT
TRBV6-6	few	TRBJ2-7	TRBD2	CASRQRESYEQYF	TGTGCCAGCCGACAGCGGGAGTCCTACGAGCAGTACTTC